This entry lists 14 T cell receptor beta chains sequenced from one sample in a study of beta chain features in type 1 diabetes. Reverse transcription of all isolated RNA meant that expressed TCRB transcripts were sequenced. Only in-frame clones appear in the TCRdb table, and some are missing; sequencing was by immunoSEQ multiplex PCR. In the table there are more than 20,000 clones, more than 60% of which are singletons. Sequenced input: Tregs from blood. The receptors shown here come from a woman in her forties in good health.

This chain uses TRBV11-2 with TRBJ2-7, with D possibly TRBD1 on 5 matching bases. With 3 bases removed from V and 5 bases from J, the gap between germline ends came to 5 bases. Germline lookup yields CDR1 SGHAT and CDR2 FQNNGV. The CDR3 spans 11 residues. The chain's CDR3 is CASSLDNEQYF. The CDR3 DNA follows: TGTGCCAGCAGCTTGGACAACGAGCAGTACTTC.

V gene TRBV25-1 combines with J gene TRBJ1-3; no reliable D call. CDR1 is MGHDK and CDR2 is SYGVNS in the germline V gene. The CDR3 consists of 17 residues. The ends were cut back, 7 bases at V and 0 bases at J, with 19 bases in the middle. This chain's CDR3 is CASTDFVDPSSGNTIYF. Here the CDR3 DNA reads TGTGCCAGCACTGATTTCGTAGATCCTTCCTCTGGAAACACCATATATTTT.

The chain has TRBV5-6 and TRBJ2-3; 11 nucleotides agree with TRBD2. Germline CDR1 reads SGHDT; CDR2 reads YYEEEE. The V segment lost 3 bases and the J segment 4 bases; nucleotides outside the gene matches: 1. The CDR3 has 14 residues. CDR3 residues: CASSWTSGSDTQYF. The CDR3, as DNA: TGTGCCAGCAGCTGGACTAGCGGGTCAGATACGCAGTATTTT. The full variable domain, rest sourced from reference TRBV5-6 and TRBJ2-3, is DAGVTQSPTHLIKTRGQQVTLRCSPKSGHDTVSWYQQALGQGPQFIFQYYEEEERQRGNFPDRFSGHQFPNYSSELNVNALLLGDSALYLCASSWTSGSDTQYFGPGTRLTVL.

The rearrangement uses TRBV5-6 and TRBJ2-3, with D possibly being TRBD2 (6 bases). The CDR3 loop spans 14 amino acids. Per germline, CDR1 SGHDT and CDR2 YYEEEE. Between the trimmed V and J ends, which lost 2 bases and 7 bases, there was a span of 14 bases. The CDR3 DNA reads as TGTGCCAGCAGCTTTGGAGGGTCAGGGAATACGCAGTATTTT. Its translation is CASSFGGSGNTQYF.

This chain joins TRBV29-1 and TRBJ2-1; 9 nucleotides match TRBD1. This CDR3 is 13 amino acids long. Germline trimming cut 7 bases from V and 2 bases from J; bases unmatched to any gene: 3. Germline V gene lookup returns CDR1 SQVTM and CDR2 ANQGSEA. The CDR3 region has the DNA TGCAGCGGAGGGGACAGGGCCTACAATGAGCAGTTCTTC. It encodes CSGGDRAYNEQFF.

This sequence joins TRBV5-4 and TRBJ2-3; 11 nucleotides align to TRBD2. The length of the CDR3 is 18 residues. V trimming: 4 bases; J trimming: 3 bases; junction bases outside the gene matches: 13. Germline CDR1 is SGHNT and CDR2 is YYREEE (reference sequence). The CDR3 bases are TGTGCCAGCAGCGGGGGTCGGGGTAGCGGGGGGGCTACAGATACGCAGTATTTT. Its translation: CASSGGRGSGGATDTQYF.

The chain combines TRBV29-1 with TRBJ2-3, with 11 positions matching TRBD2. V shed 2 bases, J shed 8 bases, and the junction held 6 bases outside the gene matches. This CDR3 region has 14 residues. Per germline, CDR1 SQVTM and CDR2 ANQGSEA. CDR3 sequence reads: CSVELAGGRGTQYF. The CDR3 nucleotides are TGCAGCGTTGAACTAGCGGGGGGAAGGGGTACGCAGTATTTT.

The chain is built from TRBV28 and TRBJ1-6, with TRBD1 matching over 7 bases. CDR3 size: 18 residues. Germline V gene lookup returns CDR1 MDHEN and CDR2 SYDVKM. V gave up 5 bases and J gave up 0 bases; unmatched junction bases: 10. CDR3 DNA sequence: TGTGCCAGCAGTGGCCGGGACAGCATCAGCTCCTATAATTCACCCCTCCACTTT. This gives the protein CASSGRDSISSYNSPLHF.

CDR3 region: CAISSSSGGARETQYF. The CDR3 DNA reads TGTGCCATCAGCTCTTCTAGCGGGGGGGCCCGAGAGACCCAGTACTTC. This chain joins TRBV10-3 and TRBJ2-5, with 12 positions matching TRBD2. Trimming cost V 6 bases and J 4 bases; bases outside gene matches: 9. CDR1 and CDR2 (germline): ENHRY, SYGVKD. There are 16 residues in the CDR3.

This clone was seen a handful of times. This chain uses TRBV29-1 with TRBJ1-2, with 9 bases lining up with TRBD1. Losses at the gene ends were 7 bases for V and 5 bases for J; bases not matched to a gene: 5. The CDR3 totals 12 residues. Germline-derived CDR1 and CDR2 are SQVTM and ANQGSEA. The CDR3 region is CSGGTGYYGYTF. CDR3 sequence (DNA): TGCAGCGGAGGGACAGGGTATTATGGCTACACCTTC.

This clone was seen more than once but under ten times. The chain is built from TRBV5-1 and TRBJ2-5, with D perhaps TRBD1 (5 bases). V lost 4 bases to trimming and J lost 5 bases, with 12 bases between them. The CDR3 spans 13 residues. The germline gives CDR1 SGHRS, CDR2 YFSETQ. CDR3 sequence (DNA): TGCGCCAGCAGCCTAGGGGTTAGGGAGACCCAGTACTTC. Amino acid sequence: CASSLGVRETQYF. Combining the CDR3 with reference TRBV5-1 and TRBJ2-5 gives the whole variable domain KAGVTQTPRYLIKTRGQQVTLSCSPISGHRSVSWYQQTPGQGLQFLFEYFSETQRNKGNFPGRFSGRQFSNSRSEMNVSTLELGDSALYLCASSLGVRETQYFGPGTRLLVL.

The rearrangement uses TRBV6-5 and TRBJ1-3, with 7 positions matching TRBD1. V lost 2 bases to trimming and J lost 2 bases; unmatched junction nucleotides: 3. CDR1 is MNHEY and CDR2 is SVGAGI in the germline V gene. The length of the CDR3 is 15 residues. The CDR3 sequence is CASSYTGTAGNTIYF. The CDR3 DNA follows: TGTGCCAGCAGTTACACCGGGACAGCTGGAAACACCATATATTTT.

This clone has a single count. This sequence joins TRBV6-6 and TRBJ1-2; D unclear. V was clipped by 8 bases and J by 2 bases, with 18 bases between them. The CDR3 runs to 15 residues. CDR1 is MNHNY, CDR2 SVGAGI, per germline (reference sequence). The CDR3 nucleotides are TGTGCCAGCCGGACTCTGACGGCAGGAAACTATGGCTACACCTTC. This gives the protein CASRTLTAGNYGYTF.

The chain combines TRBV6-6 with TRBJ1-3, with D possibly matching TRBD1 (5 bases). The V gene's germline CDR1 is MNHNY and CDR2 SVGAGI (reference sequence). Trimming took off 6 bases at V and 1 base at J, with 10 bases between the two ends. The CDR3 consists of 14 residues. The CDR3 is CASRVQESGNTIYF. CDR3 in DNA: TGTGCCAGCAGGGTACAGGAGTCTGGAAACACCATATATTTT.